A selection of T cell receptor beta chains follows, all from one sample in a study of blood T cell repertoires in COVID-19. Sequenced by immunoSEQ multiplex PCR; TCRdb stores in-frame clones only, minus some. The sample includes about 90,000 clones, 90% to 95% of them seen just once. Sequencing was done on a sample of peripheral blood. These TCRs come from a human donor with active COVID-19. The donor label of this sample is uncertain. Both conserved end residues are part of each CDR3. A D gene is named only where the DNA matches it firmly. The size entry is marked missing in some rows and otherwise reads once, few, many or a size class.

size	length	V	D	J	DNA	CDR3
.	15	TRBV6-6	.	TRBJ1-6	TGTGCCAGCAGTCGGGCAGGTCTGGATAATTCACCCCTCCACTTT	CASSRAGLDNSPLHF
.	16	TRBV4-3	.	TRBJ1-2	TGCGCCAGCAGCCAAGAGAGCCCGATCCGGGAGGGTGGCTACACCTTC	CASSQESPIREGGYTF
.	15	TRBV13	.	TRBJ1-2	TGTGCCAGCAGTTCATCCTCCTGGGGGGACGGTGGCTACACCTTC	CASSSSSWGDGGYTF
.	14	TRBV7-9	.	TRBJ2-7	TGTGCCAGCAGCTTAGCGCAGGGCCCGCAGGAGCAGTACTTC	CASSLAQGPQEQYF
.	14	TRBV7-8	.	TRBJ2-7	TGTGCCAGCAGCTTAGTATTCTGGGGGGACGAGCAGTACTTC	CASSLVFWGDEQYF
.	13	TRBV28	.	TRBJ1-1	TGTGCCAGCGTGGCACAGCTGAACACTGAAGCTTTCTTT	CASVAQLNTEAFF
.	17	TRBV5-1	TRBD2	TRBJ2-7	TGCGCCAGCAGTTCCGGACTAGCGGGGGGGCTGAGATACGAGCAGTACTTC	CASSSGLAGGLRYEQYF
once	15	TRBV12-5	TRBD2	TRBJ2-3	TGTGCTAGTGGGAATAGCGGGGCCCCCACAGATACGCAGTATTTT	CASGNSGAPTDTQYF
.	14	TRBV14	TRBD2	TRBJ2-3	TGTGCCAGCAGCCAAGGGCGGGGGGCAGATACGCAGTATTTT	CASSQGRGADTQYF
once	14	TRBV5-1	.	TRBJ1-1	TGCGCCAGCAGCTTGGTCCGCAGGGCCACTGAAGCTTTCTTT	CASSLVRRATEAFF
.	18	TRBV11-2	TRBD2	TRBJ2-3	TGTGCCAGCAGCTTAGAGGAAACTAGCGGGGGTATCACAGATACGCAGTATTTT	CASSLEETSGGITDTQYF
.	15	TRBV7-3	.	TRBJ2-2	TGTGCCAGCACCCCCGGGACTTTCGAGGCCGGGGAGCTGTTTTTT	CASTPGTFEAGELFF
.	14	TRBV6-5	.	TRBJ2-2	TGTGCCAGCAGGATCAGGAGTGAGGGCGGGGAGCTGTTTTTT	CASRIRSEGGELFF
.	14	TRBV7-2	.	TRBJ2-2	TGTGCCAGCAGCCCCGACAGGAACACCGGGGAGCTGTTTTTT	CASSPDRNTGELFF
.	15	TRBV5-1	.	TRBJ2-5	TGCGCCAGCAGCTTGGTCTTCGGCAGGGGAGAGACCCAGTACTTC	CASSLVFGRGETQYF